Presented here are 26 T cell receptor beta chains from one specimen sequenced in a study of T-cell memory formation after mild COVID-19. TCRdb re-analysed the 5' RACE reads in MiXCR, keeping a single row per CDR3 protein. The repertoire holds around 45,000 distinct CDR3 sequences, with about a tenth as singletons. Sequencing was performed on PBMCs or a T cell subset sorted from them (not recorded which). Receptors were obtained from an adult woman who had mild COVID-19 (a few samples of this study predate the infection). Cell type and time point are not known.

This clonotype has only a few counts. The chain links TRBV20-1 to TRBJ1-1; no clear D. CDR3 length equals 13 residues. The germline V gene encodes CDR1 DFQATT and CDR2 SNEGSKA (reference sequence). V was trimmed by 2 bases and J by 6 bases, leaving 13 bases between them. The CDR3 DNA reads as TGCAGTGCTAGATCCCCCCTCGTCCCTGAAGCTTTCTTT. Its translation: CSARSPLVPEAFF.

This clonotype has only a few counts. The chain employs TRBV6-6 and TRBJ1-4, with D hard to call. The CDR3 length is 14 residues. The V gene lost 2 bases and the J gene lost 3 bases, with 7 bases spanning the gap. CDR1 is MNHNY, CDR2 SVGAGI, per germline (reference sequence). CDR3: CASSYSLSNEKLFF. In DNA form, the CDR3 reads TGTGCCAGCAGTTACAGCCTTTCTAATGAAAAACTGTTTTTT.

This clonotype was counted at least ten times. This rearrangement joins TRBV20-1 to TRBJ2-7; D possibly uses TRBD1 or TRBD2 (6 bases each). The ends were cut back, 6 bases at V and 8 bases at J, with 17 bases in the middle. CDR3 length: 12 residues. CDR1 and CDR2 from the germline V gene are DFQATT and SNEGSKA (reference sequence). The CDR3, as DNA: TGCAGTGCAGGGGGGCAGCCCCCGAAGCAGTACTTC. Its protein is CSAGGQPPKQYF.

V is TRBV18 and J is TRBJ1-1, with D possibly being TRBD1 (5 bases). Germline CDR1 KGHSH, CDR2 LQKENI. Trimming stripped 3 bases from V and 3 bases from J, with 11 bases between. The CDR3 loop spans 14 amino acids. CDR3 sequence (DNA): TGTGCCAGCTCACCCCTAAGGGACCACACTGAAGCTTTCTTT. Its protein is CASSPLRDHTEAFF. Filled out from reference TRBV18 and TRBJ1-1, the complete variable domain reads NAGVMQNPRHLVRRRGQEARLRCSPMKGHSHVYWYRQLPEEGLKFMVYLQKENIIDESGMPKERFSAEFPKEGPSILRIQQVVRGDSAAYFCASSPLRDHTEAFFGQGTRLTVV.

In its sample, this clonotype was seen many times. The chain couples TRBV10-3 to TRBJ2-5; D might be TRBD1 (6 bases). CDR1 and CDR2 (germline): ENHRY, SYGVKD. V shed 3 bases and J shed 5 bases, with 10 bases lying between them. CDR3 size: 13 residues. The CDR3 loop reads CAISEQGAETQYF. DNA of the CDR3: TGTGCCATCAGTGAACAGGGTGCGGAGACCCAGTACTTC.

This chain joins TRBV25-1 and TRBJ2-7; tentative D call: TRBD1 (5 bases). V lost 1 base to trimming and J lost 3 bases, with 13 bases between them. The CDR3 is 15 amino acids. Per the germline V gene, CDR1 is MGHDK and CDR2 is SYGVNS. The CDR3 region has the DNA TGTGCCAGCAGTGAATCTGACAGCTTCATCTACGAGCAGTACTTC. It translates to CASSESDSFIYEQYF.

The chain carries TRBV5-1 and TRBJ2-1; 12 nucleotides match TRBD2. Germline loops: CDR1 SGHRS, CDR2 YFSETQ. J was trimmed by 4 bases and V by 2 bases; bases with no gene match: 1. CDR3 length equals 15 residues. The CDR3 region has the DNA TGCGCCAGCAGCTTTACTAGCGGGGGGTACAATGAGCAGTTCTTC. It encodes CASSFTSGGYNEQFF.

This clonotype was recorded once. The V and J genes are TRBV2 and TRBJ1-2; no reliable D call. Trimming took off 3 bases at V and 4 bases at J, with 9 bases between the two ends. The CDR3 runs 13 residues. CDR1 SNHLY and CDR2 FYNNEI come from the germline V gene. The CDR3 DNA is TGTGCCAGCAGTGACGATGCGACCTATGGCTACACCTTC. It encodes CASSDDATYGYTF. Supplemented by reference TRBV2 and TRBJ1-2, the full variable domain reads EPEVTQTPSHQVTQMGQEVILRCVPISNHLYFYWYRQILGQKVEFLVSFYNNEISEKSEIFDDQFSVERPDGSNFTLKIRSTKLEDSAMYFCASSDDATYGYTFGSGTRLTVV.

The chain links TRBV29-1 to TRBJ1-2; D unclear. This CDR3 contains 13 residues. Germline V gene sequence: CDR1 SQVTM, CDR2 ANQGSEA. V was pared by 3 bases and J by 8 bases, with 16 bases between. The chain's CDR3 is CSVETPGRGGYTF. CDR3 in DNA: TGCAGCGTTGAGACCCCGGGTAGAGGGGGCTACACCTTC.

This clonotype turned up a few times. V is TRBV12-3 or TRBV12-4 and J is TRBJ1-1, with a possible D match to TRBD1 (5 bases). With 3 bases removed from V and 4 bases from J, the gap between germline ends came to 12 bases. There are 14 residues in the CDR3. The CDR3 nucleotides read TGTGCCAGCAGTTTCGTCGCCGGGGGCACTGAAGCTTTCTTT. Encoded protein: CASSFVAGGTEAFF.

This clonotype occurred many times. The chain couples TRBV20-1 to TRBJ2-7; D possibly corresponds to TRBD2 (5 bases). V gave up 5 bases and J gave up 0 bases, with 17 bases separating them. Germline V gives CDR1 DFQATT, CDR2 SNEGSKA (reference sequence). The CDR3 runs to 15 residues. CDR3 sequence reads: CSASLEGGTSYEQYF. The DNA of the CDR3 is TGCAGTGCTTCCCTAGAGGGCGGAACCTCCTACGAGCAGTACTTC.

This clonotype was seen ten or more times. The rearrangement joins TRBV7-2 to TRBJ2-3; TRBD2 matches 7 bases. The CDR3 contains 15 residues. Germline V gives CDR1 SGHTA, CDR2 FQGNSA. Trimming cost V 6 bases and J 5 bases; bases outside gene matches: 11. The CDR3: CASRSLREFGDTQYF. The CDR3 coding sequence is TGTGCCAGCAGGAGTTTGCGGGAGTTCGGAGATACGCAGTATTTT.

This clonotype appeared a few times. This chain's CDR3 is CASSMSLHEEQYF. The DNA for the CDR3 is TGTGCCAGTAGTATGTCGCTTCACGAGGAGCAGTACTTC. V usage is TRBV19 and J usage is TRBJ2-7; no definite D call. V dropped 3 bases and J dropped 7 bases, with 13 bases sitting between them. The CDR3 contains 13 residues. Germline lookup yields CDR1 LNHDA and CDR2 SQIVND (reference sequence). Variable domain in full (rest from reference TRBV19 and TRBJ2-7): DGGITQSPKYLFRKEGQNVTLSCEQNLNHDAMYWYRQDPGQGLRLIYYSQIVNDFQKGDIAEGYSVSREKKESFPLTVTSAQKNPTAFYLCASSMSLHEEQYFGPGTRLTVT.

This clonotype was counted at least ten times. The chain couples TRBV29-1 to TRBJ2-7; D gene ambiguous. The V end lost 4 bases, the J end lost 3 bases, and 10 bases lay between the germline ends. Germline loops: CDR1 SQVTM, CDR2 ANQGSEA. The CDR3 has 12 residues. The CDR3 region has the DNA TGCAGCGTTGTCGTGTCCGGCTACGAGCAGTACTTC. This gives the protein CSVVVSGYEQYF.

This clonotype was found a few times. The chain combines TRBV25-1 with TRBJ2-5; 8 bases line up with TRBD1. From germline, CDR1 is MGHDK and CDR2 SYGVNS. The trim removed 6 bases at V and 2 bases at J, leaving 11 bases unmatched. This CDR3 spans 16 amino acids. CDR3: CASSTERTGNQETQYF. The CDR3 region has the DNA TGTGCCAGCAGCACCGAACGGACAGGGAATCAAGAGACCCAGTACTTC. The full variable domain, completed using reference TRBV25-1 and TRBJ2-5, is EADIYQTPRYLVIGTGKKITLECSQTMGHDKMYWYQQDPGMELHLIHYSYGVNSTEKGDLSSESTVSRIRTEHFPLTLESARPSHTSQYLCASSTERTGNQETQYFGPGTRLLVL.

There are a few counts of this clonotype. The CDR3 spells CASSEREGTSGGDTQYF. CDR3 sequence (DNA): TGTGCCAGCAGTGAAAGGGAGGGGACCTCCGGAGGAGATACGCAGTATTTT. The chain couples TRBV2 to TRBJ2-3, with 7 nucleotides matching TRBD2. Losses at the gene ends were 2 bases for V and 5 bases for J; bases not matched to a gene: 13. CDR1 SNHLY and CDR2 FYNNEI come from the germline V gene. The CDR3 runs to 17 residues.

This clonotype was seen repeatedly, ten times or more. The chain has TRBV12-3 or TRBV12-4 and TRBJ1-4; 8 bases fit TRBD1. V lost 6 bases and J lost 4; bases outside the gene matches: 10. The CDR3 runs 16 residues. The CDR3 reads CASRFRGQGLNEKLFF. The CDR3 DNA sequence: TGTGCCAGCAGGTTTCGTGGACAGGGCCTTAATGAAAAACTGTTTTTT.

A few counts support this clonotype. The chain carries TRBV7-2 and TRBJ2-1, with TRBD2 matching 11 bases. The germline V gene has CDR1 SGHTA and CDR2 FQGNSA. CDR3 length equals 13 residues. V was pared by 5 bases and J by 8 bases, with 2 bases of the junction left unmatched. CDR3 sequence: CASSASGRYEQFF. CDR3 in DNA: TGTGCCAGCAGCGCTAGCGGGAGGTATGAGCAGTTCTTC.

This clonotype showed up many times. V usage is TRBV25-1 and J usage is TRBJ2-7; D tentatively fits TRBD1 or TRBD2 (5 bases each). The CDR3 contains 14 residues. The V gene lost 0 bases and the J gene lost 0 bases, with 6 bases spanning the gap. Germline V gene data show CDR1 as MGHDK and CDR2 as SYGVNS. The DNA of the CDR3 is TGTGCCAGCAGTGAATATGGGGGCTCCTACGAGCAGTACTTC. Translated: CASSEYGGSYEQYF.

The J gene is TRBJ1-4, the V gene TRBV25-1; D gene uncertain. This CDR3 is 14 amino acids long. The V and J ends lost 5 bases and 0 bases respectively, with 7 bases between them. Germline V gives CDR1 MGHDK, CDR2 SYGVNS. The CDR3 reads CASSPRSTNEKLFF. The DNA of the CDR3 is TGTGCCAGCAGTCCTAGGTCAACTAATGAAAAACTGTTTTTT.

The chain carries TRBV13 and TRBJ1-4; D is possibly TRBD1 (5 bases). Germline CDR1 is PRHDT and CDR2 is FYEKMQ (reference sequence). Trimming shortened V by 4 bases and J by 0 bases, and 12 bases separated the two germline ends. The CDR3 totals 16 residues. The chain's CDR3 is CASSYRGTATNEKLFF. CDR3 nucleotides: TGTGCCAGCAGCTACCGTGGGACCGCAACTAATGAAAAACTGTTTTTT.

This clonotype was detected only a few times. This chain links TRBV20-1 with TRBJ2-7; 7 bases are shared with TRBD1. The CDR3 loop spans 12 amino acids. Germline loops: CDR1 DFQATT, CDR2 SNEGSKA (reference sequence). J was trimmed by 3 bases and V by 6 bases; bases with no gene match: 5. The CDR3 nucleotides read TGCAGTGCATCCAGGGGGATCTACGAGCAGTACTTC. Translated, it gives CSASRGIYEQYF.

This clonotype was observed a handful of times. The gene calls are TRBV6-2 or TRBV6-3 and TRBJ1-2, with a weak D call TRBD1 (5 bases). The germline V gene has CDR1 MNHEY and CDR2 SVGEGT. The CDR3 has 12 residues. The V and J ends lost 6 bases and 5 bases respectively, with 10 bases between them. CDR3 in DNA: TGTGCCAGCAGCAAGGGGTCGTATGGCTACACCTTC. Residues: CASSKGSYGYTF.

Many counts were recorded for this clonotype. The chain recombines TRBV5-1 with TRBJ2-7, with D unresolved. V was trimmed by 0 bases and J by 3 bases, leaving 10 bases between them. The CDR3 extends over 14 amino acids. Germline CDR1 is SGHRS and CDR2 is YFSETQ. This CDR3 is CASSLEGGFYEQYF. DNA of the CDR3: TGCGCCAGCAGCTTGGAGGGCGGCTTCTACGAGCAGTACTTC. The whole variable domain, remainder taken from reference TRBV5-1 and TRBJ2-7, is KAGVTQTPRYLIKTRGQQVTLSCSPISGHRSVSWYQQTPGQGLQFLFEYFSETQRNKGNFPGRFSGRQFSNSRSEMNVSTLELGDSALYLCASSLEGGFYEQYFGPGTRLTVT.

The chain uses TRBV9 and TRBJ1-2; no definite D call. This CDR3 has 15 amino acids. Germline V gene sequence: CDR1 SGDLS, CDR2 YYNGEE. The ends were cut back, 0 bases at V and 3 bases at J, with 12 bases in the middle. The CDR3 DNA follows: TGTGCCAGCAGCGTAGCTATAGATTGGGACTATGGCTACACCTTC. Amino acid sequence: CASSVAIDWDYGYTF. Combining the CDR3 with reference TRBV9 and TRBJ1-2 gives the whole variable domain DSGVTQTPKHLITATGQRVTLRCSPRSGDLSVYWYQQSLDQGLQFLIQYYNGEERAKGNILERFSAQQFPDLHSELNLSSLELGDSALYFCASSVAIDWDYGYTFGSGTRLTVV.

There are a few counts of this clonotype. The chain is built from TRBV29-1 and TRBJ1-1; perhaps TRBD1 as D (6 bases). Trimming removed 7 bases at V and 1 base at J, with 13 bases between. Germline CDR1 reads SQVTM; CDR2 reads ANQGSEA. The CDR3 has 13 residues. CDR3 DNA: TGCAGCGCTGACGGACAGACGAACACTGAAGCTTTCTTT. It is translated as CSADGQTNTEAFF.